This entry lists 25 T cell receptor beta chains sequenced from one sample in a study of blood T cell repertoires in COVID-19. Some clones are missing from TCRdb's copy, which holds only in-frame ones; the method was immunoSEQ multiplex PCR. The repertoire holds 200,000 to 300,000 clones, approximately 90% seen once, with 3% in the top ten. Sequenced sample: peripheral blood. Receptors originate from a man in his late teens or twenties with active or convalescent COVID-19.

This chain joins TRBV5-5 and TRBJ1-5; D unresolved. Germline CDR1 and CDR2: SGHKS and YYEKEE (reference sequence). V dropped 0 bases and J dropped 6 bases, with 13 bases sitting between them. This CDR3 spans 15 amino acids. This chain's CDR3 is CASSLGAGYGQPQHF. CDR3 DNA: TGTGCCAGCAGCTTGGGGGCGGGATACGGTCAGCCCCAGCATTTT.

CDR3 sequence reads: CASSLKTGFNQPQHF. CDR3 nucleotides: TGTGCCAGCAGCCTAAAGACAGGGTTTAATCAGCCCCAGCATTTT. The chain employs TRBV7-2 and TRBJ1-5; 7 bases align to TRBD1. The length of the CDR3 is 15 residues. From germline, CDR1 is SGHTA and CDR2 FQGNSA. Trimming cost V 5 bases and J 4 bases; bases outside gene matches: 8.

The rearrangement joins TRBV5-1 to TRBJ1-2; D is undetermined. V was pared by 0 bases and J by 4 bases, with 10 bases between. The CDR3 spans 14 residues. Germline assignment: CDR1 SGHRS and CDR2 YFSETQ. The CDR3: CASSLVWSGYGYTF. CDR3 DNA: TGCGCCAGCAGCTTGGTTTGGAGTGGCTATGGCTACACCTTC.

This chain connects TRBV28 to TRBJ2-7; D might be TRBD1 (6 bases). V lost 1 base to trimming and J lost 0 bases, with 13 bases between them. CDR3 length: 16 amino acids. Germline V gene data show CDR1 as MDHEN and CDR2 as SYDVKM. CDR3 DNA: TGTGCCAGCAGTTTATCTCAGGGGCGACGCTCCTACGAGCAGTACTTC. Protein product: CASSLSQGRRSYEQYF.

This clone was picked up one time. The gene calls are TRBV7-2 and TRBJ1-3; D gene unclear. Germline CDR1 reads SGHTA; CDR2 reads FQGNSA. V was trimmed by 4 bases and J by 6 bases, leaving 13 bases between them. This CDR3 comprises 14 residues. CDR3: CASSSKGRENTIYF. CDR3 coding DNA: TGTGCCAGCAGCTCCAAAGGGAGGGAAAACACCATATATTTT.

V and J are TRBV28 and TRBJ2-1; 8 nucleotides line up with TRBD2. Germline CDR1 and CDR2: MDHEN and SYDVKM. The CDR3 consists of 14 residues. V shed 3 bases, J shed 4 bases, and the junction held 2 bases outside the gene matches. CDR3: CASSFQREYNEQFF. CDR3 bases: TGTGCCAGCAGTTTTCAGCGGGAGTACAATGAGCAGTTCTTC. Drawing the rest from reference TRBV28 and TRBJ2-1, the complete variable domain is DVKVTQSSRYLVKRTGEKVFLECVQDMDHENMFWYRQDPGLGLRLIYFSYDVKMKEKGDIPEGYSVSREKKERFSLILESASTNQTSMYLCASSFQREYNEQFFGPGTRLTVL.

The chain has TRBV7-2 and TRBJ1-2, with unresolved D. In germline, CDR1 is SGHTA, CDR2 FQGNSA. This CDR3 contains 15 residues. Between the trimmed V and J ends, which lost 4 bases and 2 bases, there was a span of 14 bases. The CDR3 region is CASSSYAGLNYGYTF. CDR3 DNA sequence: TGTGCCAGCAGCTCCTACGCGGGCCTGAACTATGGCTACACCTTC.

The rearrangement joins TRBV10-3 to TRBJ1-4, with no clear D. The V gene's germline CDR1 is ENHRY and CDR2 SYGVKD. V was shortened by 3 bases and J by 7 bases, with 6 bases between the two germline ends. The CDR3 contains 12 residues. The CDR3 loop is CAISEGAEKLFF. The DNA for the CDR3 is TGTGCCATCAGTGAAGGAGCTGAAAAACTGTTTTTT.

The rearrangement links TRBV7-8 to TRBJ1-5; 9 bases agree with TRBD1. Germline V lookup: CDR1 SGHVS, CDR2 FQNEAQ. With 5 bases clipped from V and 6 bases from J, the junction kept 11 bases outside the gene matches. The CDR3 runs 16 residues. The CDR3 nucleotides read TGTGCCAGCAGCGATCTCGATGGACAGGGGAGTCAGCCCCAGCATTTT. Translated: CASSDLDGQGSQPQHF.

This clone was observed a handful of times. The chain combines TRBV11-1 with TRBJ1-1; D remains unclear. V was pared by 8 bases and J by 5 bases, with 9 bases between. Germline V CDR1 and CDR2: SGHAT, FQDESV (reference sequence). The CDR3 consists of 11 residues. CDR3: CASEVLTEAFF. CDR3 nucleotides: TGTGCCAGCGAGGTTCTTACTGAAGCTTTCTTT.

The chain has TRBV14 and TRBJ1-2; 8 nucleotides agree with TRBD1. Germline trimming cut 2 bases from V and 4 bases from J; bases unmatched to any gene: 3. This CDR3 has 14 residues. CDR1 is SGHDN, CDR2 FVKESK, per germline. This CDR3 is CASSQIQGGYGYTF. The CDR3 DNA reads TGTGCCAGCAGCCAAATACAGGGGGGCTATGGCTACACCTTC. Drawing the rest from reference TRBV14 and TRBJ1-2, the complete variable domain is EAGVTQFPSHSVIEKGQTVTLRCDPISGHDNLYWYRRVMGKEIKFLLHFVKESKQDESGMPNNRFLAERTGGTYSTLKVQPAELEDSGVYFCASSQIQGGYGYTFGSGTRLTVV.

The chain recombines TRBV6-2 or TRBV6-3 with TRBJ1-1; 7 bases line up with TRBD1. The junction had 3 bases not matched to a gene; V was cut back by 5 bases and J by 6 bases. The CDR3 consists of 12 residues. CDR1 is MNHEY and CDR2 is SVGEGT in the germline V gene. The CDR3 DNA follows: TGTGCCAGCAGTCGAGGGGGCCCTGAAGCTTTCTTT. Amino acids: CASSRGGPEAFF.

J is TRBJ1-4 and V is TRBV14, with TRBD1 as a possible D gene (6 bases). The CDR3 is 14 amino acids. Between the trimmed V and J ends, which lost 1 base and 7 bases, there was a span of 10 bases. In germline, CDR1 is SGHDN, CDR2 FVKESK. The CDR3 is CASSQAGAREKLFF. CDR3 DNA sequence: TGTGCCAGCAGCCAAGCAGGGGCCCGTGAAAAACTGTTTTTT.

The chain links TRBV14 to TRBJ1-2; D possibly corresponds to TRBD1 (5 bases). The CDR3 runs 14 residues. Germline lookup yields CDR1 SGHDN and CDR2 FVKESK. Trimming left V 0 bases short and J 7 bases short, with 12 bases between. The CDR3 loop reads CASSQDSRTSGYTF. The DNA for the CDR3 is TGTGCCAGCAGCCAAGATTCCAGGACAAGTGGCTACACCTTC.

This clone showed up just once. V is TRBV7-2 and J is TRBJ1-4; tentatively, D is TRBD1 (6 bases). Trimming cost V 7 bases and J 5 bases, with 14 bases left between them. The CDR3 sequence is 14 residues long. Per the germline V gene, CDR1 is SGHTA and CDR2 is FQGNSA. CDR3 coding DNA: TGTGCCAGCACCCTAGACAGGAGCAATGAAAAACTGTTTTTT. Its translation is CASTLDRSNEKLFF.

The J gene is TRBJ2-5, the V gene TRBV12-3 or TRBV12-4, with D perhaps matching TRBD2 (6 bases). The CDR3 runs 12 residues. V lost 6 bases to trimming and J lost 5 bases, with 10 bases between them. CDR3 sequence: CASSPEGETQYF. The CDR3 bases are TGTGCCAGCAGCCCGGAGGGGGAGACCCAGTACTTC.

A few counts support this clone. This chain links TRBV9 with TRBJ2-2; possibly TRBD2 for D (6 bases). This CDR3 has 14 amino acids. Germline V gives CDR1 SGDLS, CDR2 YYNGEE. V was trimmed by 1 base and J by 5 bases, leaving 9 bases between them. In nucleotides, the CDR3 is TGTGCCAGCAGCGTACTAGCGTTGACCGGGGAGCTGTTTTTT. Encoded protein: CASSVLALTGELFF.

The chain has TRBV24-1 and TRBJ2-2, with 12 bases that match TRBD2. Germline CDR1 and CDR2: KGHDR and SFDVKD. CDR3 length: 18 residues. Trimming at V came to 4 bases and at J to 2 bases, leaving 7 bases not matched to a gene. The CDR3 spells CATSDPSGRGTNTGELFF. The CDR3 DNA reads TGTGCCACCAGTGACCCTAGCGGGAGGGGCACCAACACCGGGGAGCTGTTTTTT.

The chain links TRBV19 to TRBJ2-4, with 8 bases identical to TRBD1. CDR3 length: 15 residues. With 6 bases clipped from V and 8 bases from J, the junction kept 12 bases outside the gene matches. Germline V lookup: CDR1 LNHDA, CDR2 SQIVND (reference sequence). CDR3 in DNA: TGTGCCAGTAGCCCTCCCAGGGGGCGCTTATACATTCAGTACTTC. Translation: CASSPPRGRLYIQYF.

The rearrangement joins TRBV5-1 to TRBJ2-3; 7 bases map to TRBD1. The V gene end was trimmed by 4 bases and the J gene end by 5 bases; junction bases not matched to a gene: 7. Looked up from germline, CDR1 is SGHRS and CDR2 is YFSETQ. This CDR3 has 14 amino acids. The CDR3 region has the DNA TGCGCCAGCAGCCCGACAGGGATTCAAGATACGCAGTATTTT. Encoded protein: CASSPTGIQDTQYF.

The chain has TRBV28 and TRBJ1-5, with 11 bases aligning to TRBD1. Germline-derived CDR1 and CDR2 are MDHEN and SYDVKM. The J segment lost 5 bases and the V segment lost 4 bases, leaving 1 base of the junction unmatched. The CDR3 spans 14 residues. CDR3 DNA: TGTGCCAGCAGTTCGGGACAGGGGGATCAGCCCCAGCATTTT. Protein sequence: CASSSGQGDQPQHF. The full variable domain, with the rest looked up from reference TRBV28 and TRBJ1-5, is DVKVTQSSRYLVKRTGEKVFLECVQDMDHENMFWYRQDPGLGLRLIYFSYDVKMKEKGDIPEGYSVSREKKERFSLILESASTNQTSMYLCASSSGQGDQPQHFGDGTRLSIL.

The chain has TRBV28 and TRBJ1-6, with D perhaps matching TRBD1 (5 bases). CDR3 size: 15 residues. CDR1 and CDR2 from the germline V gene are MDHEN and SYDVKM. Trimming left V 5 bases short and J 10 bases short, with 18 bases between. The CDR3 DNA follows: TGTGCCAGCAGTCCCCGGGGGGAGGCGAGGTCACCCCTCCACTTT. Translation gives CASSPRGEARSPLHF. The variable domain in full, with the rest retrieved from reference TRBV28 and TRBJ1-6, is DVKVTQSSRYLVKRTGEKVFLECVQDMDHENMFWYRQDPGLGLRLIYFSYDVKMKEKGDIPEGYSVSREKKERFSLILESASTNQTSMYLCASSPRGEARSPLHFGNGTRLTVT.

The chain carries TRBV2 and TRBJ2-1; 7 bases map to TRBD2. V was clipped by 7 bases and J by 6 bases; unmatched bases: 12. Looked up from germline, CDR1 is SNHLY and CDR2 is FYNNEI. The CDR3 spans 15 residues. CDR3 region: CASTLAGTLSNEQFF. CDR3 in DNA: TGTGCCAGCACCTTAGCGGGTACCCTGTCCAATGAGCAGTTCTTC.

The rearrangement joins TRBV19 to TRBJ1-5, with 8 nucleotides matching TRBD1. V shed 9 bases and J 0 bases; nucleotides not matched to a gene: 7. The CDR3 is 15 residues long. CDR1 and CDR2 from the germline V gene are LNHDA and SQIVND (reference sequence). The CDR3 DNA reads as TGTGCCAGCATCCCCCAGGGGGCTAGCAATCAGCCCCAGCATTTT. Translating it yields CASIPQGASNQPQHF.

The chain links TRBV30 to TRBJ1-1, with 8 bases aligning to TRBD1. The germline V gene encodes CDR1 GTSNPN and CDR2 SVGIG (reference sequence). The CDR3 runs to 15 residues. V lost 0 bases and J lost 2; bases outside the gene matches: 5. CDR3 sequence: CAWSVPQGANTEAFF. The CDR3 nucleotides read TGTGCCTGGAGTGTACCCCAGGGGGCAAACACTGAAGCTTTCTTT.